Presented here are 20 T cell receptor beta chains from one specimen sequenced in a study of blood T cell repertoires in COVID-19. Clones were read by immunoSEQ multiplex PCR, and TCRdb kept only the in-frame ones, dropping some. The sample has fewer than 100,000 clones, around 90% seen once. Sequencing used peripheral blood. These receptors all stem from an older man with acute or convalescent COVID-19.

The V gene is TRBV20-1, the J gene TRBJ1-2; 8 nucleotides match TRBD1. After removal of 6 bases from V and 6 bases from J, the junction contained 3 bases not matched to a gene. The length of the CDR3 is 11 residues. The germline V gene encodes CDR1 DFQATT and CDR2 SNEGSKA (reference sequence). For the CDR3, the DNA is TGCAGTGCGACAGGGGATCATGGCTACACCTTC. Amino acids: CSATGDHGYTF.

This chain connects TRBV6-1 to TRBJ1-2, with D possibly matching TRBD1 (6 bases). Germline V gene data show CDR1 as MNHNS and CDR2 as SASEGT. The V gene lost 3 bases and the J gene lost 4 bases, with 12 bases spanning the gap. This CDR3 contains 14 residues. The CDR3 region is CASSEAGEGYGYTF. The CDR3 DNA sequence: TGTGCCAGCAGTGAGGCAGGGGAGGGCTATGGCTACACCTTC.

The table lists this clone with a count of one. The gene calls are TRBV2 and TRBJ2-2, with 8 bases identical to TRBD1. Germline lookup yields CDR1 SNHLY and CDR2 FYNNEI. CDR3 size: 14 residues. The J segment lost 6 bases and the V segment lost 6 bases, leaving 6 bases of the junction unmatched. In DNA, the CDR3 is TGTGCCAGCAGCGGACAGGGTAGTGCCGGGGAGCTGTTTTTT. Its protein is CASSGQGSAGELFF.

V gene TRBV4-1 combines with J gene TRBJ1-3; 7 bases align to TRBD1. The CDR3 is 17 amino acids. Trimming took 2 bases from V and 2 from J; bases not matched to a gene: 9. Per germline, CDR1 MGHRA and CDR2 YSYEKL. The CDR3 DNA is TGCGCCAGCAGCCAACCACAGACAGGGAACCCTGGAAACACCATATATTTT. This sequence encodes CASSQPQTGNPGNTIYF.

This clone has only one observation. The genes are TRBV27 and TRBJ1-1; D gene uncertain. The CDR3 length is 15 residues. Germline-derived CDR1 and CDR2 are MNHEY and SMNVEV (reference sequence). Trimming took off 5 bases at V and 1 base at J, with 14 bases between the two ends. The CDR3 DNA sequence: TGTGCCAGCAGTCGGGGAACACTAAAGAACACTGAAGCTTTCTTT. The encoded protein is CASSRGTLKNTEAFF.

This clone was seen only once. The V call is TRBV5-6, the J call TRBJ1-2; D unclear. The ends were cut back, 2 bases at V and 8 bases at J, with 16 bases in the middle. This CDR3 contains 14 residues. Germline CDR1 SGHDT, CDR2 YYEEEE. The CDR3 region is CASSLVTEAVGYTF. The CDR3 DNA sequence: TGTGCCAGCAGCTTAGTTACCGAGGCGGTGGGCTACACCTTC. The complete variable domain, with remaining parts taken from reference TRBV5-6 and TRBJ1-2, reads DAGVTQSPTHLIKTRGQQVTLRCSPKSGHDTVSWYQQALGQGPQFIFQYYEEEERQRGNFPDRFSGHQFPNYSSELNVNALLLGDSALYLCASSLVTEAVGYTFGSGTRLTVV.

The chain recombines TRBV6-5 with TRBJ2-1; 9 nucleotides align to TRBD1. The trim removed 7 bases at V and 9 bases at J, leaving 13 bases unmatched. The CDR3 is 15 amino acids. Germline V gene lookup returns CDR1 MNHEY and CDR2 SVGAGI. CDR3 sequence: CASKNRDRAWGEQFF. CDR3 in DNA: TGTGCCAGCAAAAACCGGGACAGGGCCTGGGGTGAGCAGTTCTTC.

This chain connects TRBV19 to TRBJ2-5, with a weak D call TRBD2 (6 bases). V was clipped by 2 bases and J by 2 bases, with 9 bases between them. This CDR3 spans 14 amino acids. Germline CDR1 LNHDA, CDR2 SQIVND (reference sequence). CDR3 protein: CASSINSGQETQYF. The CDR3, as DNA: TGTGCCAGTAGTATAAATAGCGGACAAGAGACCCAGTACTTC. Full variable domain (remainder filled in from reference TRBV19 and TRBJ2-5): DGGITQSPKYLFRKEGQNVTLSCEQNLNHDAMYWYRQDPGQGLRLIYYSQIVNDFQKGDIAEGYSVSREKKESFPLTVTSAQKNPTAFYLCASSINSGQETQYFGPGTRLLVL.

The rearrangement links TRBV5-1 to TRBJ1-4; 8 bases align to TRBD1. Germline CDR1 is SGHRS and CDR2 is YFSETQ. This CDR3 region has 15 residues. The J segment lost 2 bases and the V segment lost 0 bases, leaving 0 bases of the junction unmatched. The CDR3: CASSLGQGTNEKLFF. CDR3 DNA sequence: TGCGCCAGCAGCTTGGGACAGGGGACTAATGAAAAACTGTTTTTT. The full variable domain, its missing parts supplied by reference TRBV5-1 and TRBJ1-4, is KAGVTQTPRYLIKTRGQQVTLSCSPISGHRSVSWYQQTPGQGLQFLFEYFSETQRNKGNFPGRFSGRQFSNSRSEMNVSTLELGDSALYLCASSLGQGTNEKLFFGSGTQLSVL.

This sequence joins TRBV2 and TRBJ2-7, with D maybe TRBD1 (6 bases). The V end was cut by 2 bases, the J end by 1 base, with 9 bases between. The germline gives CDR1 SNHLY, CDR2 FYNNEI. CDR3 length: 14 amino acids. The CDR3 here is CASSENRVSYEQYV. CDR3 DNA sequence: TGTGCCAGCAGTGAAAACAGGGTATCCTACGAGCAGTACGTC.

The rearrangement joins TRBV28 to TRBJ1-2; 9 nucleotides line up with TRBD1. Losses at the gene ends were 4 bases for V and 8 bases for J; bases not matched to a gene: 2. CDR3 length: 12 residues. Germline-derived CDR1 and CDR2 are MDHEN and SYDVKM. DNA for the CDR3: TGTGCCAGCAGTTCAACAGGGGGCGGCTACACCTTC. Amino acids: CASSSTGGGYTF.

A remark on this clone: Compared with germline, one end of the junction differs, possibly owing to a read error. The CDR3 region is CASSQNTHRPHF. CDR3 bases: TGTGCCAGCAGCCAGAATACCCACAGGCCCCACTTT. The rearrangement joins TRBV28 to TRBJ1-1, with D tentatively TRBD1 (5 bases). CDR1 is MDHEN and CDR2 is SYDVKM in the germline V gene. The CDR3 consists of 12 residues.

Only one count was recorded for this clone. The V and J genes are TRBV5-5 and TRBJ2-7, with D hard to call. The CDR3 is 12 residues long. V was pared by 1 base and J by 5 bases, with 7 bases between. Germline V CDR1 and CDR2: SGHKS, YYEKEE (reference sequence). The CDR3 bases are TGTGCCAGCAGCTTGAAAGTAGACGAGCAGTACTTC. Its translation: CASSLKVDEQYF.

This chain links TRBV4-2 with TRBJ2-3; TRBD2 matches 13 bases. V was pared by 0 bases and J by 4 bases, with 1 base of the junction left unmatched. From germline, CDR1 is LGHNA and CDR2 YNFKEQ. The CDR3 is made up of 16 amino acids. CDR3 amino acids: CASSQELAGGADTQYF. DNA of the CDR3: TGTGCCAGCAGCCAAGAACTAGCGGGGGGGGCAGATACGCAGTATTTT.

This sequence joins TRBV25-1 and TRBJ1-2; a weak D match, TRBD1 (6 bases). Germline CDR1 reads MGHDK; CDR2 reads SYGVNS. This CDR3 spans 13 amino acids. Trimming cost V 2 bases and J 4 bases, with 8 bases left between them. The CDR3 loop reads CASSEGGPYGYTF. The DNA for the CDR3 is TGTGCCAGCAGTGAAGGGGGCCCCTATGGCTACACCTTC.

The chain links TRBV6-5 to TRBJ1-2, with D maybe TRBD1 (5 bases). Trimming stripped 6 bases from V and 7 bases from J, with 15 bases between. Germline CDR1 is MNHEY and CDR2 is SVGAGI. The CDR3 totals 13 residues. CDR3 sequence: CASRAGGEVGYTF. Here the CDR3 DNA reads TGTGCCAGCAGGGCGGGGGGGGAGGTTGGCTACACCTTC.

The chain joins TRBV7-8 to TRBJ2-7, with D maybe TRBD2 (6 bases). Germline V gene sequence: CDR1 SGHVS, CDR2 FQNEAQ. The CDR3 runs 15 residues. The V end was cut by 1 base, the J end by 2 bases, with 12 bases between. In DNA form, the CDR3 reads TGTGCCAGCAGCTTAGAGGTGGGACTTACCTACGAGCAGTACGTC. The encoded protein is CASSLEVGLTYEQYV.

This sequence joins TRBV3-1 (or the pseudogene TRBV3-2) and TRBJ2-5, with D perhaps TRBD2 (6 bases). The V end was cut by 3 bases, the J end by 3 bases, with 11 bases between. Germline assignment: CDR1 LGHDT and CDR2 YNNKEL (reference sequence). The CDR3 is 14 amino acids. The CDR3 sequence: CASSHLREEETQYF. The DNA for the CDR3 is TGTGCCAGCAGCCATCTTAGGGAGGAAGAGACCCAGTACTTC.

This chain connects TRBV30 to TRBJ2-7, with 12 positions matching TRBD2. The junction had 1 base not matched to a gene; V was cut back by 1 base and J by 3 bases. Germline V CDR1 and CDR2: GTSNPN, SVGIG (reference sequence). This CDR3 has 14 amino acids. Here the CDR3 reads CAWSATSGGYEQYF. The DNA for the CDR3 is TGTGCCTGGAGTGCGACTAGCGGGGGCTACGAGCAGTACTTC.

A single count supports this clone. The chain combines TRBV5-1 with TRBJ2-5; 10 nucleotides align to TRBD2. J gave up 5 bases and V 3 bases, and 4 bases lay outside the gene matches. This CDR3 is built from 14 residues. Germline V gives CDR1 SGHRS, CDR2 YFSETQ. This chain's CDR3 is CASSWGLARETQYF. CDR3 DNA: TGCGCCAGCAGCTGGGGACTAGCGAGGGAGACCCAGTACTTC.